This T cell receptor beta chain came from a study of blood T cell repertoires in COVID-19. Study-wide context: COVID-19 samples collected from the United States, Italy and Spain covered acute and convalescent phases. PBMCs, B-cell-depleted T cells, or T cells were the source of the cDNA or gDNA that made up the material.

The J segment lost 4 bases and the V segment lost 0 bases, leaving 11 bases of the junction unmatched. The CDR3 is 19 amino acids. Per the germline V gene, CDR1 is SGDLS and CDR2 is YYNGEE. A Seattle source enrolled patients during active infection and followed them longitudinally. Per the original methods: The assay estimated nucleated cells by amplifying reference gene primers. Generated by immunoSEQ multiplex PCR, the TCRdb table keeps only in-frame clones and is missing some. V and J calls plus clone size are reproduced from that table; the DNA served to infer D and trimming. The sample contains some 140,000 clones, approximately 80% of which appear only once.

The TCR originated in a woman aged 60-75 years with COVID-19, enrolled during active disease. The chain recombines TRBV9 with TRBJ2-3, with 13 bases aligning to TRBD2. The sequenced material came from peripheral blood. The CDR3 loop reads CASSVELPGLAGASDTQYF. CDR3 DNA sequence: TGTGCCAGCAGCGTAGAACTCCCTGGACTAGCGGGGGCATCAGATACGCAGTATTTT.